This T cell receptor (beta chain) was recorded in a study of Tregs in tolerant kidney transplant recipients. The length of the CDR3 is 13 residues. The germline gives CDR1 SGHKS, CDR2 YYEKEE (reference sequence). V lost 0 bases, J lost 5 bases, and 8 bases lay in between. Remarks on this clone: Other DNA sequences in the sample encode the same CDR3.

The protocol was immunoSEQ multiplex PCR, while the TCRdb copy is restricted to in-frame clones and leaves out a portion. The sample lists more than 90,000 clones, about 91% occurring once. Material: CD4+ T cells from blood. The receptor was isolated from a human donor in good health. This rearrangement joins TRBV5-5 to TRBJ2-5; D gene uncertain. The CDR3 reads CASSLEGAETQYF. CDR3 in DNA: TGTGCCAGCAGCTTGGAAGGCGCTGAGACCCAGTACTTC.